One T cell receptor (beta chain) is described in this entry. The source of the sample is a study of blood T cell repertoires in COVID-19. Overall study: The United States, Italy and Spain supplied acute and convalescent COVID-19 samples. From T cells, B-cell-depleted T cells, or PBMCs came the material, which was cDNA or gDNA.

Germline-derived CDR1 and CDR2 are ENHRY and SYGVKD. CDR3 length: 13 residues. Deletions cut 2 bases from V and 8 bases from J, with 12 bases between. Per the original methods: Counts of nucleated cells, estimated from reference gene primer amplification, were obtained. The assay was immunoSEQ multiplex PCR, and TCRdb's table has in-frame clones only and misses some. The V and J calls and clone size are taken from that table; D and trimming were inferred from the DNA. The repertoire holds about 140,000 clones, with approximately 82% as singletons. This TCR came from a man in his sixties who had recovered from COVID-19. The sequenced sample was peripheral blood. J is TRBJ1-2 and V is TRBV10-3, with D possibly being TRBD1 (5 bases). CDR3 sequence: CAISEDSRRGYTF. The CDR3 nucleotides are TGTGCCATCAGTGAGGACAGTCGGCGCGGCTACACCTTC.